The 30 T cell receptor beta chains given below trace back to one sample, sequenced in a study of blood T cell repertoires in COVID-19. The repertoire was sequenced with immunoSEQ multiplex PCR; TCRdb's copy has only in-frame clones and lacks some. The table lists approximately 350,000 clones, 88% of them singletons. The sequencing input was peripheral blood. All receptors derive from a woman in her seventies with COVID-19, enrolled during active disease.

The rearrangement joins TRBV20-1 to TRBJ2-7, with 15 bases identical to TRBD2. V lost 3 bases and J lost 3; bases outside the gene matches: 9. Germline loops: CDR1 DFQATT, CDR2 SNEGSKA (reference sequence). CDR3 size: 17 residues. The CDR3 here is CSASRTSGGEAVYEQYF. The CDR3 DNA sequence: TGCAGTGCTAGTAGGACTAGCGGGGGGGAGGCCGTCTACGAGCAGTACTTC.

The rearrangement joins TRBV7-2 to TRBJ2-7; D may be TRBD1 (6 bases). V was pared by 4 bases and J by 2 bases, with 15 bases between. This CDR3 has 15 residues. Germline V lookup: CDR1 SGHTA, CDR2 FQGNSA. The CDR3 sequence: CASSSKETGTYEQYF. The CDR3 DNA sequence: TGTGCCAGCAGCTCTAAAGAGACAGGAACCTACGAGCAGTACTTC.

The CDR3: CARGGGSSYNEQFF. The CDR3 DNA sequence: TGTGCCAGGGGCGGCGGGTCCTCCTACAATGAGCAGTTCTTC. The V and J genes are TRBV30 and TRBJ2-1; either TRBD1 or TRBD2 may fit D (5 bases each). Per the germline V gene, CDR1 is GTSNPN and CDR2 is SVGIG (reference sequence). The CDR3 runs to 14 residues. Trimming pared 8 bases from V and 0 bases from J, leaving 14 bases between. The whole variable domain, filled in from reference TRBV30 and TRBJ2-1, reads SQTIHQWPATLVQPVGSPLSLECTVEGTSNPNLYWYRQAAGRGLQLLFYSVGIGQISSEVPQNLSASRPQDRQFILSSKKLLLSDSGFYLCARGGGSSYNEQFFGPGTRLTVL.

In its sample, this clone was seen a few times. This sequence joins TRBV7-9 and TRBJ2-5; tentative D call: TRBD2 (6 bases). Trimming shortened V by 1 base and J by 5 bases, and 14 bases separated the two germline ends. CDR3 length: 15 amino acids. The V gene's germline CDR1 is SEHNR and CDR2 FQNEAQ (reference sequence). The CDR3 DNA follows: TGTGCCAGCAGCTTAGTGGGACCTGGGAGGGAGACCCAGTACTTC. Protein sequence: CASSLVGPGRETQYF.

The chain uses TRBV5-1 and TRBJ1-1, with D possibly TRBD1 on 5 matching bases. From germline, CDR1 is SGHRS and CDR2 YFSETQ. Between the trimmed V and J ends, which lost 2 bases and 4 bases, there was a span of 15 bases. This CDR3 is 15 amino acids long. This CDR3 reads CASSFGGIDSTEAFF. The DNA of the CDR3 is TGCGCCAGCAGCTTTGGGGGGATAGATAGCACTGAAGCTTTCTTT. The variable domain in full, completed from reference TRBV5-1 and TRBJ1-1, reads KAGVTQTPRYLIKTRGQQVTLSCSPISGHRSVSWYQQTPGQGLQFLFEYFSETQRNKGNFPGRFSGRQFSNSRSEMNVSTLELGDSALYLCASSFGGIDSTEAFFGQGTRLTVV.

The J gene is TRBJ1-1, the V gene TRBV5-6; no reliable D call. V shed 5 bases and J shed 3 bases, with 11 bases lying between them. This CDR3 comprises 13 residues. Germline-derived CDR1 and CDR2 are SGHDT and YYEEEE. The CDR3 nucleotides read TGTGCCAGCAGTATCTGGGAGCACACTGAAGCTTTCTTT. It translates to CASSIWEHTEAFF.

This chain joins TRBV7-2 and TRBJ2-2, with a weak D call TRBD1 (5 bases). V shed 6 bases and J shed 6 bases, with 11 bases lying between them. There are 13 residues in the CDR3. Germline CDR1 and CDR2: SGHTA and FQGNSA. The CDR3 bases are TGTGCCAGCAGGGTCAGGGTTCCCGGGGAGCTGTTTTTT. It is translated as CASRVRVPGELFF.

This clone was counted between two and nine times. The rearrangement uses TRBV3-1 (or the pseudogene TRBV3-2) and TRBJ1-1; 7 bases fit TRBD1. Unmatched junction bases numbered 5, after V lost 5 bases and J lost 2 bases. From germline, CDR1 is LGHDT and CDR2 YNNKEL (reference sequence). CDR3 size: 14 residues. The CDR3 loop reads CASSYGTANTEAFF. CDR3 coding DNA: TGTGCCAGCAGCTATGGGACAGCTAACACTGAAGCTTTCTTT.

The CDR3, as DNA: TGTGCCAGCAGTTTAGGTGGGACAGGGTTTGAAAAACTGTTTTTT. This encodes CASSLGGTGFEKLFF. The rearrangement uses TRBV28 and TRBJ1-4; TRBD1 aligns across 9 bases. Germline CDR1 is MDHEN and CDR2 is SYDVKM. The CDR3 has 15 amino acids. Unmatched junction bases numbered 5, after V lost 2 bases and J lost 7 bases.

The V and J genes are TRBV12-5 and TRBJ1-1; D perhaps matches TRBD1 (5 bases). The germline V and J ends were trimmed by 6 bases and 1 base, with 15 bases remaining between them. From germline, CDR1 is LGHNT and CDR2 FRNRAP. The CDR3 consists of 15 residues. The DNA of the CDR3 is TGTGCTAGTGGCTCCCAAAACGGGGGGAACACTGAAGCTTTCTTT. This translates into CASGSQNGGNTEAFF.

This sequence joins TRBV7-2 and TRBJ2-5; TRBD2 aligns across 13 bases. The length of the CDR3 is 17 residues. The germline V gene has CDR1 SGHTA and CDR2 FQGNSA. After removal of 4 bases from V and 1 base from J, the junction contained 6 bases not matched to a gene. The CDR3 is CASSSRLAGGSQETQYF. The CDR3 nucleotides are TGTGCCAGCAGCTCCCGACTAGCGGGGGGTTCCCAAGAGACCCAGTACTTC.

The CDR3, as DNA: TGTGCCAGCAGTCCCGGACTCCCTACGCAGTATTTT. This codes for CASSPGLPTQYF. The chain joins TRBV2 to TRBJ2-3; D possibly corresponds to TRBD2 (5 bases). Germline V gives CDR1 SNHLY, CDR2 FYNNEI. V lost 5 bases to trimming and J lost 8 bases, with 11 bases between them. The CDR3 covers 12 residues.

The CDR3 spells CASNLGTGISEAFF. Here the CDR3 DNA reads TGTGCCAGCAATTTGGGGACAGGGATATCTGAAGCTTTCTTT. The chain has TRBV28 and TRBJ1-1, with TRBD1 matching over 9 bases. The ends lost 7 bases at V and 6 bases at J; junction bases unmatched: 9. The CDR3 is made up of 14 amino acids. The germline CDR1 and CDR2 sequences are MDHEN and SYDVKM. Supplemented by reference TRBV28 and TRBJ1-1, the full variable domain reads DVKVTQSSRYLVKRTGEKVFLECVQDMDHENMFWYRQDPGLGLRLIYFSYDVKMKEKGDIPEGYSVSREKKERFSLILESASTNQTSMYLCASNLGTGISEAFFGQGTRLTVV.

The CDR3 region is CASSVRVGTEAFF. The CDR3 DNA reads as TGTGCCAGCAGCGTCAGGGTAGGGACTGAAGCTTTCTTT. The chain has TRBV9 and TRBJ1-1; a possible D gene is TRBD1 (5 bases). V lost 2 bases and J 5 bases, leaving 10 bases between the germline ends. Germline V gives CDR1 SGDLS, CDR2 YYNGEE. The CDR3 runs 13 residues. Full variable domain (missing parts from reference TRBV9 and TRBJ1-1): DSGVTQTPKHLITATGQRVTLRCSPRSGDLSVYWYQQSLDQGLQFLIQYYNGEERAKGNILERFSAQQFPDLHSELNLSSLELGDSALYFCASSVRVGTEAFFGQGTRLTVV.

The chain couples TRBV2 to TRBJ1-5, with D uncertain. This CDR3 contains 15 residues. The germline V gene has CDR1 SNHLY and CDR2 FYNNEI. V lost 6 bases, J lost 0 bases, and 12 bases lay in between. The CDR3 coding sequence is TGTGCCAGCAGGCGGAGGGCGGGTAGCAATCAGCCCCAGCATTTT. Translating gives CASRRRAGSNQPQHF.

The chain carries TRBV3-1 (or the pseudogene TRBV3-2) and TRBJ1-6, with TRBD1 matching 8 bases. V lost 5 bases to trimming and J lost 14 bases; unmatched junction nucleotides: 8. The germline V gene has CDR1 LGHDT and CDR2 YNNKEL (reference sequence). CDR3 length: 13 amino acids. The chain's CDR3 is CASSYRDRRALHF. The CDR3 DNA reads as TGTGCCAGCAGCTATCGGGACAGGCGAGCCCTCCACTTT.

This chain connects TRBV18 to TRBJ1-1, with D possibly being TRBD1 (6 bases). Trimming removed 3 bases from V and 3 bases from J, with 14 bases in between. The CDR3 has 15 residues. Germline-derived CDR1 and CDR2 are KGHSH and LQKENI. The CDR3 nucleotides are TGTGCCAGCTCACCTGCAACAGGGTCAGACACTGAAGCTTTCTTT. Amino acid sequence: CASSPATGSDTEAFF.

This rearrangement joins TRBV7-9 to TRBJ1-1; 7 nucleotides agree with TRBD1. In germline, CDR1 is SEHNR, CDR2 FQNEAQ (reference sequence). Trimming cost V 4 bases and J 7 bases; bases outside gene matches: 12. The CDR3 contains 15 residues. CDR3 sequence reads: CASSSRGQRVDEAFF. CDR3 nucleotides: TGTGCCAGCAGCTCCCGGGGACAGAGGGTTGATGAAGCTTTCTTT.

This chain uses TRBV28 with TRBJ1-5, with D maybe TRBD1 (6 bases). CDR3 size: 15 residues. Trimming left V 6 bases short and J 3 bases short, with 15 bases between. CDR1 MDHEN and CDR2 SYDVKM come from the germline V gene. The CDR3 loop reads CASSNRTAYNQPQHF. As DNA, the CDR3 is TGTGCCAGCAGCAACCGGACAGCTTACAATCAGCCCCAGCATTTT.

The chain recombines TRBV5-6 with TRBJ2-3; TRBD2 aligns across 10 bases. Germline CDR1 SGHDT, CDR2 YYEEEE. Trimming took 4 bases from V and 2 from J; bases not matched to a gene: 4. The CDR3 extends over 15 amino acids. In DNA form, the CDR3 reads TGTGCCAGCAGCATACTAGCGGGGTTCACAGATACGCAGTATTTT. Translating it yields CASSILAGFTDTQYF.

The chain uses TRBV18 and TRBJ1-1; 10 bases are shared with TRBD1. V dropped 5 bases and J dropped 5; count of bases not matched to a gene: 5. Germline-derived CDR1 and CDR2 are KGHSH and LQKENI. CDR3 size: 14 residues. CDR3 residues: CASSGDRGRTEAFF. Written as DNA, the CDR3 is TGTGCCAGCTCAGGGGACAGGGGTAGGACTGAAGCTTTCTTT.

The CDR3 coding sequence is TGCGCCAGCAGCCTCGTCCTGGCAGCGATGAACACTGAAGCTTTCTTT. Residues: CASSLVLAAMNTEAFF. This chain connects TRBV5-1 to TRBJ1-1, with D unclear. CDR1 SGHRS and CDR2 YFSETQ come from the germline V gene. V shed 4 bases and J shed 0 bases, with 16 bases lying between them. The CDR3 is 16 residues long.

Concerning this clone: Different DNA sequences within this sample yield the same CDR3. This sequence joins TRBV19 and TRBJ1-2, with D perhaps matching TRBD1 (5 bases). V gave up 4 bases and J gave up 7 bases, with 10 bases separating them. Germline values: CDR1 LNHDA, CDR2 SQIVND (reference sequence). The CDR3 has 12 amino acids. CDR3 region: CASSTGTSGYTF. The DNA for the CDR3 is TGTGCCAGTAGTACAGGGACTTCTGGCTACACCTTC.

J is TRBJ1-1 and V is TRBV3-1 (or the pseudogene TRBV3-2); no clear D. V was cut by 4 bases and J by 1 base, with 16 bases left in between. Germline V gene lookup returns CDR1 LGHDT and CDR2 YNNKEL (reference sequence). The CDR3 is 16 residues long. The CDR3 nucleotides read TGTGCCAGCAGCCTTAACACCGGGTTGGGGAACACTGAAGCTTTCTTT. This codes for CASSLNTGLGNTEAFF.

The V and J genes are TRBV4-3 and TRBJ1-1; D call uncertain. In germline, CDR1 is LGHNA, CDR2 YSLEER. The CDR3 length is 13 residues. V lost 2 bases, J lost 8 bases, and 12 bases lay in between. The CDR3 nucleotides are TGCGCCAGCAGCCAATCAATTTCAACAGAAGCTTTCTTT. Its translation is CASSQSISTEAFF.

The chain couples TRBV21-1 to TRBJ2-3; TRBD1, the table's D call, was not compared with the DNA. TRBV21-1 is shown as a pseudogene. The CDR3 totals 15 residues. DNA of the CDR3: TGTGCCAGCAGAAAGACAGGGATAAGCACAGATACGCAGTATTTT. Protein: CASRKTGISTDTQYF.

The V call is TRBV27, the J call TRBJ1-1; TRBD1 agrees at 9 bases. Germline values: CDR1 MNHEY, CDR2 SMNVEV (reference sequence). This CDR3 comprises 15 residues. The junction had 4 bases not matched to a gene; V was cut back by 2 bases and J by 3 bases. CDR3 DNA sequence: TGTGCCAGCAGTTTAAACAGGGGGCTTGACACTGAAGCTTTCTTT. This translates into CASSLNRGLDTEAFF.

The chain couples TRBV19 to TRBJ1-2; TRBD1 matches 7 bases. This CDR3 has 14 residues. After removal of 4 bases from V and 6 bases from J, the junction contained 8 bases not matched to a gene. Germline assignment: CDR1 LNHDA and CDR2 SQIVND (reference sequence). This CDR3 is CASSTLLTGDGYTF. The CDR3 DNA reads TGTGCCAGTAGTACCCTACTTACAGGGGATGGCTACACCTTC.

This clone was observed a handful of times. Within the sample, other DNA sequences also encode this same CDR3. The J gene is TRBJ2-1, the V gene TRBV3-1 (or the pseudogene TRBV3-2); D is uncertain. The CDR3 contains 15 residues. Germline V lookup: CDR1 LGHDT, CDR2 YNNKEL (reference sequence). Trimming cost V 1 base and J 1 base, with 8 bases left between them. The CDR3 region is CASSQGLDSYNEQFF. CDR3 DNA sequence: TGTGCCAGCAGCCAAGGTTTAGATTCCTACAATGAGCAGTTCTTC.

V is TRBV6-6 and J is TRBJ2-7, with D possibly matching TRBD2 (7 bases). The CDR3 length is 14 residues. Trimming removed 6 bases at V and 7 bases at J, with 19 bases between. The germline V gene encodes CDR1 MNHNY and CDR2 SVGAGI (reference sequence). The CDR3 DNA is TGTGCCAGCAGCCCCGTACGGGGGGCGGGGGAGCAGTACTTC. Its translation: CASSPVRGAGEQYF.